This is a list of T cell receptor beta chains from one sample in a study of human T cells and chemical hapten exposure. From the RACE reads, TCRdb called clonotypes with MiXCR, one entry per CDR3 protein. This sample has 130,000 or so distinct CDR3 sequences, with about 11% found just once. The sample in question was whole blood, obtained in connection with sensitization to the hapten diphenylcyclopropenone (DPC). These receptors all come from a woman aged 45 to 65 with alopecia areata. Some clones in this sample may be carry-over from other donors' samples. The CDR3 runs from the conserved cysteine through the conserved F or W. D genes are given only for firm matches. A row's size may be missing; if present it is once, few, many or a size class.

>-|many|TRBV1|TRBJ2-7
CTSSPVLWAAGDEQYF
TGCACCAGCAGCCCAGTCCTCTGGGCCGCAGGCGACGAGCAGTACTTC
>TRBD1|many|TRBV28|TRBJ2-7
CASSVSGQGDEQYF
TGTGCCAGCAGTGTGTCGGGACAGGGTGACGAGCAGTACTTC
>-|-|TRBV7-9|TRBJ1-1
CASTPRTSNTEAFF
TGTGCCAGCACTCCGAGGACGAGTAACACTGAAGCTTTCTTT
>-|few|TRBV20-1|TRBJ2-7
CSAPRPIEQYF
TGCAGTGCCCCCCGGCCGATTGAGCAGTACTTC
>-|-|TRBV7-9|TRBJ2-3
CASSFRFDTQYF
TGTGCCAGCAGCTTCCGTTTCGATACGCAGTATTTT
>TRBD1|-|TRBV12-3/TRBV12-4|TRBJ2-4
CASSDRAAKNIQYF
TGTGCCAGCAGCGACAGGGCGGCCAAAAACATTCAGTACTTC
>-|many|TRBV27|TRBJ2-7
CASRKGRIYEQYF
TGTGCCAGCAGGAAGGGACGGATCTACGAGCAGTACTTC
>-|few|TRBV6-5|TRBJ1-6
CASSYSPRGFNSPLHF
TGTGCCAGCAGTTACTCCCCCCGGGGATTCAATTCACCCCTCCACTTT
>TRBD2|many|TRBV24-1|TRBJ2-1
CATSSGGVSSYNEQFF
TGTGCCACCTCGAGTGGGGGGGTAAGCTCCTACAATGAGCAGTTCTTC
>TRBD2|many|TRBV5-6|TRBJ2-3
CASSRGLAASTDTQYF
TGTGCCAGCAGCAGGGGACTAGCGGCTAGCACAGATACGCAGTATTTT
>TRBD2|-|TRBV20-1|TRBJ2-3
CSAPGRGGDTQYF
TGCAGTGCTCCTGGGAGGGGCGGAGATACGCAGTATTTT
>-|once|TRBV20-1|TRBJ1-6
CSARGAISVAVGVPLNF
TGCAGTGCTAGGGGGGCTATTAGTGTAGCGGTTGGGGTCCCCCTCAACTTT
>-|few|TRBV29-1|TRBJ1-5
CSVAGPGSNQPQHF
TGCAGCGTTGCCGGTCCGGGGAGCAATCAGCCCCAGCATTTT
>TRBD1|many|TRBV29-1|TRBJ2-1
CSVGGRGSYNEQFF
TGCAGCGTTGGGGGCAGGGGGTCCTACAATGAGCAGTTCTTC
>-|few|TRBV20-1|TRBJ2-3
CSAHTGIGDTQYF
TGCAGTGCTCATACAGGGATAGGAGATACGCAGTATTTT
>-|-|TRBV29-1|TRBJ2-6
CSVEDRLSGANVLTF
TGCAGCGTTGAAGATCGACTCTCTGGGGCCAACGTCCTGACTTTC
>TRBD1|many|TRBV20-1|TRBJ2-3
CSASTGQLTDTQYF
TGCAGTGCTAGCACGGGACAGCTCACAGATACGCAGTATTTT
>-|-|TRBV3-1|TRBJ1-1
CASSQGCGLNTEAFF
TGTGCCAGCAGCCAAGGGTGCGGGTTGAACACTGAAGCTTTCTTT
>-|few|TRBV18|TRBJ2-2
CASSPPSQLNTGELFF
TGTGCCAGCTCACCACCGAGTCAGCTAAACACCGGGGAGCTGTTTTTT
>TRBD2|few|TRBV5-1|TRBJ2-1
CASSSGLGADNEQFF
TGCGCCAGCAGCTCAGGACTAGGAGCCGACAATGAGCAGTTCTTC
>-|-|TRBV28|TRBJ2-3
CASSLSEFTDTQYF
TGTGCCAGCAGTTTAAGCGAATTCACAGATACGCAGTATTTT
>-|many|TRBV6-5|TRBJ2-6
CASSRDRMAGANVLTF
TGTGCCAGCAGTAGAGACCGTATGGCTGGGGCCAACGTCCTGACTTTC
>-|-|TRBV27|TRBJ1-1
CASSQTGMNTEAFF
TGTGCCAGCAGCCAGACAGGCATGAACACTGAAGCTTTCTTT
>TRBD2|few|TRBV20-1|TRBJ2-2
CSARTGLAGELFF
TGCAGTGCTAGGACTGGACTAGCCGGGGAGCTGTTTTTT
>-|many|TRBV9|TRBJ2-3
CASSVEGRVTDTQYF
TGTGCCAGCAGCGTAGAGGGCAGGGTCACAGATACGCAGTATTTT
>TRBD2|few|TRBV20-1|TRBJ2-3
CSATPAGRFPDTQYF
TGCAGTGCTACACCAGCGGGGAGGTTTCCAGATACGCAGTATTTT
>-|many|TRBV9|TRBJ2-7
CASSVEPARNEQYF
TGTGCCAGCAGCGTAGAGCCAGCGAGAAACGAGCAGTACTTC
>TRBD2|few|TRBV9|TRBJ2-7
CASSLGLAGYEQYF
TGTGCCAGCAGCTTAGGACTAGCGGGCTACGAGCAGTACTTC
>-|many|TRBV27|TRBJ1-1
CASSLFPLGQDTEAFF
TGTGCCAGCAGTTTATTCCCATTAGGTCAGGACACTGAAGCTTTCTTT
>TRBD2|many|TRBV6-1|TRBJ2-3
CASSPGGSGGTDTQYF
TGTGCCAGCAGCCCCGGGGGAAGCGGGGGCACAGATACGCAGTATTTT
>-|-|TRBV12-3/TRBV12-4|TRBJ1-1
CASSLVGRSGTEAFF
TGTGCCAGCAGTTTAGTTGGCAGGAGTGGCACTGAAGCTTTCTTT
>-|-|TRBV10-3|TRBJ1-5
CAISGQGNNQPQHF
TGTGCCATCAGTGGTCAGGGGAACAATCAGCCCCAGCATTTT
>-|-|TRBV12-3/TRBV12-4|TRBJ1-4
CASSEQTEGEKLFF
TGTGCCAGCAGTGAGCAGACGGAGGGTGAAAAACTGTTTTTT
>-|few|TRBV6-5|TRBJ1-1
CASSSPEQGSTEAFF
TGTGCCAGCAGTTCCCCCGAGCAGGGTAGCACTGAAGCTTTCTTT
>-|-|TRBV7-9|TRBJ2-1
CASSLQGTEQFF
TGTGCCAGCAGCTTACAGGGCACTGAGCAGTTCTTC
>-|-|TRBV6-5|TRBJ1-1
CASSSRLESEAFF
TGTGCCAGCAGTTCCAGACTCGAAAGTGAAGCTTTCTTT
>TRBD2|few|TRBV9|TRBJ2-7
CASSETGTSGYEQYF
TGTGCCAGCAGCGAAACCGGGACTAGCGGCTACGAGCAGTACTTC
>TRBD2|-|TRBV2|TRBJ2-5
CASRRLAGGVETQYF
TGTGCCAGCAGAAGACTAGCGGGAGGGGTAGAGACCCAGTACTTC